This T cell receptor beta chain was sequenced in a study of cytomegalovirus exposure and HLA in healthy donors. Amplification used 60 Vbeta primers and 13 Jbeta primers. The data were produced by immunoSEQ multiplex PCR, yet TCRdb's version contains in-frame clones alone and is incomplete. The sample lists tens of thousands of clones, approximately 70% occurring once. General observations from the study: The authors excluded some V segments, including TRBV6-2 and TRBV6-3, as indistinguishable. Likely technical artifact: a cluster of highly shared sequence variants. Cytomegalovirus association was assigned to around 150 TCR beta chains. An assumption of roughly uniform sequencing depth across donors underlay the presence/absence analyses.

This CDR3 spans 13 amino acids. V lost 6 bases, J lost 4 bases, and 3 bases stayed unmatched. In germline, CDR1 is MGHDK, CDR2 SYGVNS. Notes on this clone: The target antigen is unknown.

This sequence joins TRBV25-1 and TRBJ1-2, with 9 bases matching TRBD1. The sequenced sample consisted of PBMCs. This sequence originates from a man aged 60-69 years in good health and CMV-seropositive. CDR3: CASSWTGAYGYTF. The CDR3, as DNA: TGTGCCAGCAGCTGGACAGGGGCCTATGGCTACACCTTC.